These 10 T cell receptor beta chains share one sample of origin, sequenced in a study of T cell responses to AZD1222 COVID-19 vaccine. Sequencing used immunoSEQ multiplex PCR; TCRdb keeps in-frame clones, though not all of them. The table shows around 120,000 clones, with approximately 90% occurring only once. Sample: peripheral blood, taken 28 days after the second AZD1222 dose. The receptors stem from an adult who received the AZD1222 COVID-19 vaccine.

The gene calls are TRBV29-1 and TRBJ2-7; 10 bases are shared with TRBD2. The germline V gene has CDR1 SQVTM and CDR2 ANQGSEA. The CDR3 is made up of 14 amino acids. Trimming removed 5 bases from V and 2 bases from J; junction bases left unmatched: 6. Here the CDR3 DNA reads TGCAGCGTTAGAGCGGGAGGGGGCCCCTACGAGCAGTACTTC. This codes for CSVRAGGGPYEQYF.

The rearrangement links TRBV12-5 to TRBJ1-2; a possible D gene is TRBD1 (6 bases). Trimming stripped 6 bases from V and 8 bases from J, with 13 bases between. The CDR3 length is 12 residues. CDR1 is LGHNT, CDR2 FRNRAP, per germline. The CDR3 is CASGFGGGGYTF. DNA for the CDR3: TGTGCTAGTGGCTTCGGGGGGGGCGGCTACACCTTC.

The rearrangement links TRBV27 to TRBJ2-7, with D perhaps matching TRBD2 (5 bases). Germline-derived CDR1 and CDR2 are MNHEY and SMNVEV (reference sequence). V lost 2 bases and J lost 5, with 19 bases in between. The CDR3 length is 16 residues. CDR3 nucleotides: TGTGCCAGCAGTTTACTGACGGGCCTAGCTATCGACGAGCAGTACTTC. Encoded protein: CASSLLTGLAIDEQYF.

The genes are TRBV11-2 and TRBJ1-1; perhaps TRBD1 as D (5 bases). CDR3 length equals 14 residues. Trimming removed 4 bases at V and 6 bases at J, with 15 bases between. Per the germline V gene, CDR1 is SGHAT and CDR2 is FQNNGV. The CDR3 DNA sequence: TGTGCCAGCAGCTCGACTGGGGGGAGCGCTGAAGCTTTCTTT. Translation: CASSSTGGSAEAFF.

The CDR3 loop reads CASSYAGEVDTQYF. The CDR3, as DNA: TGTGCCAGCAGTTATGCAGGGGAGGTAGATACGCAGTATTTT. V is TRBV6-6 and J is TRBJ2-3, with D perhaps TRBD1 or TRBD2 (6 bases each). Germline assignment: CDR1 MNHNY and CDR2 SVGAGI (reference sequence). The CDR3 length is 14 residues. Trimming took off 3 bases at V and 5 bases at J, with 12 bases between the two ends.

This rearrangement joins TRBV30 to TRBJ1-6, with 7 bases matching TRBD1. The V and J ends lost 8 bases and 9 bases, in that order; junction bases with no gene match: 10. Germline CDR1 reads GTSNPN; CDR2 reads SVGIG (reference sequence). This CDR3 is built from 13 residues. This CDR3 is CARADREGSPLHF. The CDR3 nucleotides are TGTGCCAGAGCCGACAGGGAAGGTTCACCCCTCCACTTT.

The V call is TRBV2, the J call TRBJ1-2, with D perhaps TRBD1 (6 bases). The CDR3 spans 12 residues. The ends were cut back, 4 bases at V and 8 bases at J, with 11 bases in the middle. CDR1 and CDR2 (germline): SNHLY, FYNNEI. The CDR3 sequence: CASSGGAEGYTF. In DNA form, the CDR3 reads TGTGCCAGCAGTGGGGGGGCCGAGGGCTACACCTTC.

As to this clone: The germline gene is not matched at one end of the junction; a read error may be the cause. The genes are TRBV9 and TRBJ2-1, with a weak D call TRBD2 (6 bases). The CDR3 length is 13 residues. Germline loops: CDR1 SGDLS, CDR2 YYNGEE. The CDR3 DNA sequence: TGTGCCAGCAGCGTTGATTTGGGGGGAGTTGGTCTCTTC. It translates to CASSVDLGGVGLF.

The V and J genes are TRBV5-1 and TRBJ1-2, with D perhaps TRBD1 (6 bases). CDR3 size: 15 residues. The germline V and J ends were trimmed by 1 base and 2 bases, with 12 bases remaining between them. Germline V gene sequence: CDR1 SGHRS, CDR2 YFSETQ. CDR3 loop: CASSLTGAGNYGYTF. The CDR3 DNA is TGCGCCAGCAGCTTGACGGGGGCTGGAAACTATGGCTACACCTTC.

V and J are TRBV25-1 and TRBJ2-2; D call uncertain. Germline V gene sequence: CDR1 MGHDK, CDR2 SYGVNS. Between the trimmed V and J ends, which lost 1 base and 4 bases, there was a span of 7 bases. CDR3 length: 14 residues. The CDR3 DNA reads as TGTGCCAGCAGTGAATTAGGTGGCACCGGGGAGCTGTTTTTT. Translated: CASSELGGTGELFF.